The entry below describes one TCR beta chain. Its antigen is undetermined. Profiled with immunoSEQ multiplex PCR; TCRdb holds only in-frame clones, not every one. The sample shows around 150,000 clones, about 92% of them seen only once. This entry is derived from a study of T cell responses to AZD1222 COVID-19 vaccine. The study's findings and limits: Donors were mostly white British, more females; clonal diversity possibly underestimated. After the peak T cell response, and only then, were repertoires sampled.

Second-dose recipients at about 4 or about 12 weeks were treated as one pooled group. The sequencing used peripheral blood, collected 28 days after the second AZD1222 dose. The source of this sequence is an adult who received the AZD1222 COVID-19 vaccine.

The CDR3 nucleotides are TGTGCCAGCAGTTACTCAGAGTACCAAGAGACCCAGTACTTC. This codes for CASSYSEYQETQYF. This sequence joins TRBV6-5 and TRBJ2-5, with D unclear. Trimming left V 0 bases short and J 0 bases short, with 5 bases between. Germline values: CDR1 MNHEY, CDR2 SVGAGI. The CDR3 contains 14 residues.